These T cell receptor beta chains were read from a single sample in a study of shared clonotypes between healthy human individuals. Sequenced by immunoSEQ multiplex PCR; TCRdb stores in-frame clones only, minus some. The table has roughly 1,500,000 clones, about 98.5% seen once; the top ten hold approximately 0.4%. Sequencing was carried out using naive CD4+ T cells sorted from blood. The receptors come from a man aged 25-45 years in good health. Each CDR3 is given with its conserved first and last residue. The D gene is left open where the match is weak. Expanded clones are given a class, and other clones once, few, many or no size at all.

CDR3 protein | CDR3 DNA | D gene | clone size | J gene | V gene
CASSLDIARQETQYF | TGCGCCAGCAGCTTGGACATAGCGAGACAAGAGACCCAGTACTTC | . | . | TRBJ2-5 | TRBV5-1
CASSPGLTGQGYGYTF | TGTGCCAGCTCACCAGGTCTAACGGGACAGGGCTATGGCTACACCTTC | TRBD1 | . | TRBJ1-2 | TRBV18
CASSRLAGVSYEQYF | TGTGCCAGCAGTCGACTAGCGGGAGTCTCCTACGAGCAGTACTTC | TRBD2 | . | TRBJ2-7 | TRBV2
CASSVGQFNQPQHF | TGTGCCAGCAGCGTAGGCCAGTTTAATCAGCCCCAGCATTTT | . | once | TRBJ1-5 | TRBV9
CASSLQGLNYGYTF | TGTGCCAGCAGTTTACAGGGCCTTAACTATGGCTACACCTTC | . | once | TRBJ1-2 | TRBV27
CASSRQPYEQYF | TGTGCCAGCAGTCGACAACCCTACGAGCAGTACTTC | . | once | TRBJ2-7 | TRBV7-9
CAISEDLGVGYGYTF | TGTGCCATCAGTGAGGACCTCGGAGTTGGGTATGGCTACACCTTC | . | . | TRBJ1-2 | TRBV10-3
CATSRAGTGGTEAFF | TGTGCCACCAGCCGGGCGGGGACAGGGGGTACTGAAGCTTTCTTT | TRBD1 | . | TRBJ1-1 | TRBV15
CASSLAAGGTAGELFF | TGCGCCAGCAGCTTGGCCGCGGGAGGAACGGCCGGGGAGCTGTTTTTT | TRBD2 | . | TRBJ2-2 | TRBV5-1
CASSSFFGTGSEQYF | TGTGCCAGCAGCTCTTTCTTTGGGACAGGGAGTGAGCAGTACTTC | TRBD1 | . | TRBJ2-7 | TRBV7-9
CASGSRGLETQYF | TGTGCCAGCGGTTCCAGGGGGCTGGAGACCCAGTACTTC | TRBD1 | . | TRBJ2-5 | TRBV2
CASSFGGTPAYEQYF | TGTGCCAGCAGTTTTGGCGGGACTCCAGCCTACGAGCAGTACTTC | . | . | TRBJ2-7 | TRBV28
CASRNTVAPIQYF | TGTGCCAGCAGGAACACAGTGGCCCCAATTCAGTACTTC | . | . | TRBJ2-4 | TRBV6-6
CASSQDRTLGYGYTF | TGCGCCAGCAGCCAAGACAGGACTCTGGGGTATGGCTACACCTTC | . | . | TRBJ1-2 | TRBV4-1
CASSEDRVYYGYTF | TGTGCCAGCAGTGAGGACAGGGTTTACTATGGCTACACCTTC | TRBD1 | . | TRBJ1-2 | TRBV2
CASSLQGYEQYF | TGTGCCAGCAGTCTTCAGGGCTACGAGCAGTACTTC | . | . | TRBJ2-7 | TRBV6-1
CASGLDGAGEQYF | TGTGCCAGCGGGCTCGACGGGGCAGGGGAGCAGTACTTC | . | . | TRBJ2-7 | TRBV2
CASSPTSGSSYEQYF | TGTGCCAGCAGCCCCACGAGCGGGAGCTCCTACGAGCAGTACTTC | TRBD2 | . | TRBJ2-7 | TRBV9
CASSLLTFRDRSYNEQFF | TGTGCCAGCAGCCTACTCACCTTCCGGGACAGATCCTACAATGAGCAGTTCTTC | TRBD1 | . | TRBJ2-1 | TRBV14
CASSGPHGTPNTGELFF | TGTGCCAGCAGTGGCCCTCATGGCACACCCAACACCGGGGAGCTGTTTTTT | . | . | TRBJ2-2 | TRBV2
CASSVHRVNTEAFF | TGTGCCAGCAGCGTACACAGGGTGAACACTGAAGCTTTCTTT | . | . | TRBJ1-1 | TRBV9
CASSPLAGRTDTQYF | TGTGCCAGCAGTCCCCTAGCGGGAAGAACAGATACGCAGTATTTT | TRBD2 | . | TRBJ2-3 | TRBV27
CASSLGRKIGYEQYF | TGTGCCAGCAGCCTGGGGCGGAAGATAGGGTACGAGCAGTACTTC | . | . | TRBJ2-7 | TRBV6-5
CASSDSLNTEAFF | TGCGCCAGCAGTGATTCCCTGAACACTGAAGCTTTCTTT | . | once | TRBJ1-1 | TRBV10-1
CASEGTSGSGEQFF | TGCGCCAGCGAAGGGACTAGCGGGAGTGGTGAGCAGTTCTTC | TRBD2 | once | TRBJ2-1 | TRBV5-1
CATSRDGWAGATYEQYF | TGTGCCACCAGCAGAGATGGATGGGCGGGAGCGACCTACGAGCAGTACTTC | TRBD2 | . | TRBJ2-7 | TRBV15